This T cell receptor beta chain was observed in a study of sequential checkpoint blockade in melanoma (dated by TCRdb to between 2019 and 2020). For the study in its entirety: Patients were assigned by 1:1 randomization to either first-line nivolumab followed by ipilimumab (arm A) or ipilimumab followed by nivolumab (arm B). Maintenance nivolumab came after each of the two trial sequences. The study at large found these results: The model for predicting response that combines TCR metrics with mutation burden needs to be validated in larger, independent patient cohorts.

The germline V gene (reference sequence) supplies CDR1 LNHDA and CDR2 SQIVND. The CDR3 contains 15 residues, cysteine and phenylalanine counted. Only the CDR3 DNA is retained, 45 bases long and in frame from the first base. Unmatched junction bases come to 12, with V trimmed by 6 bases and J by 8 bases. The treatment or condition label here, explained by the study, means: randomized to nivolumab then ipilimumab (arm A) or the reverse (arm B). None of the patients in the trial had previously been given DNA-damaging chemotherapy. Thawed PBMCs were sorted on a FACS Aria II flow cytometer to isolate live CD3+CD8+ cells negative for CD19 and CD56. Samples came from patients with melanoma in CheckMate 064, a randomized, open-label phase II trial of sequential checkpoint blockade. Leukapheresis was used to collect peripheral blood mononuclear cells, which were then purified with Ficoll-Paque and frozen in human serum with roughly 10% DMSO. Immediately after sorting, the purity of the sorted blood CD3+CD8+ cells was confirmed to be >95%, and DNA was then extracted.

TCRbeta CDR3 regions were immunosequenced from genomic DNA with the immunoSEQ Assay. Prior to high-throughput sequencing, genomic DNA was amplified by bias-controlled multiplex PCR. On the authors' methods: To quantify the absolute abundance of each unique TCRbeta CDR3 region, the sequences were collapsed and filtered. Clonality was defined as 1 minus Pielou's evenness and was calculated using productive rearrangements only. Clones with significantly greater frequencies in on-treatment versus baseline samples were identified using a previously published method. TCRdb took over this immuneACCESS table, retaining in-frame rearrangements with V and J assigned. Such tables are incomplete; in checked studies, under half of the missing clones stem from an unresolved V gene, and the remainder is unexplained. V and J calls and clone size are copied from that table; D and trimming were computed from the DNA. The sample table records tens of thousands of clones; about two thirds of these occur just once. Around a fifth of the sample is taken by the ten largest.

As to this clone: There is no known antigen for this receptor. No much larger clone is present one base from it, and per-base qualities are unavailable.

The TCR sequence derives from a human donor with melanoma. The sequence links TRBV19 to TRBJ2-1, and TRBD1 aligns with 8 junction nucleotides. The specimen was CD8+ T cells sorted from blood (inferred from file names), collected from a patient given nivolumab and ipilimumab in sequence. At the DNA level, the sequence is TGTGCCAGTAGGCCGATCGACAGGGGCCGTTATGAGCAGTTCTTC. Translated, this is CASRPIDRGRYEQFF.